The 23 T cell receptor beta chains reported below all come from one sample, sequenced in a study of blood T cell repertoires in COVID-19. TCRdb's table, derived via immunoSEQ multiplex PCR, lists solely in-frame clones and lacks some. The sample comprises around 330,000 clones, around 88% of which are singletons, and 1.5% to 2% rests with the top ten. Sequencing was performed on peripheral blood. These receptors all come from a woman aged 25 to 39 with COVID-19, enrolled during active disease.

The chain employs TRBV11-2 and TRBJ1-2; D is possibly TRBD1 (5 bases). Germline V lookup: CDR1 SGHAT, CDR2 FQNNGV. Trimming stripped 0 bases from V and 8 bases from J, with 13 bases between. The CDR3 sequence is 14 residues long. DNA for the CDR3: TGTGCCAGCAGCTTAGACAGGGATTACCGCGGCTACACCTTC. This codes for CASSLDRDYRGYTF.

This clone was recorded once. The V call is TRBV11-2, the J call TRBJ1-2; 10 bases agree with TRBD1. Looked up from germline, CDR1 is SGHAT and CDR2 is FQNNGV. The CDR3 length is 13 residues. V lost 5 bases and J lost 6; bases outside the gene matches: 3. CDR3 coding DNA: TGTGCCAGCAGCCTCGGGACAGGGGATGGCTACACCTTC. Protein product: CASSLGTGDGYTF.

The chain has TRBV7-6 and TRBJ1-1, with TRBD1 matching over 9 bases. Per the germline V gene, CDR1 is SGHVS and CDR2 is FNYEAQ. CDR3 length: 14 amino acids. The V and J ends lost 5 bases and 1 base, in that order; junction bases with no gene match: 2. This CDR3 reads CASSPTGGNTEAFF. In DNA form, the CDR3 reads TGTGCCAGCAGCCCGACAGGGGGGAACACTGAAGCTTTCTTT.

This clone was found once. The chain couples TRBV2 to TRBJ2-2, with D maybe TRBD1 (5 bases). CDR1 and CDR2 from the germline V gene are SNHLY and FYNNEI. The ends were cut back, 7 bases at V and 8 bases at J, with 23 bases in the middle. This CDR3 is built from 16 residues. The CDR3 coding sequence is TGTGCCAGCACCGAAAGCGTCAGGGAAAGAACGGGGGAGCTGTTTTTT. Encoded protein: CASTESVRERTGELFF.

The chain carries TRBV7-8 and TRBJ1-2, with D possibly being TRBD1 (5 bases). Per germline, CDR1 SGHVS and CDR2 FQNEAQ. V dropped 4 bases and J dropped 4 bases, with 13 bases sitting between them. This CDR3 contains 14 residues. CDR3: CASSSQGAPYGYTF. In nucleotides, the CDR3 is TGTGCCAGCAGCTCCCAAGGGGCTCCCTATGGCTACACCTTC.

At least ten counts were recorded for this clone. This chain connects TRBV4-2 to TRBJ1-1; 10 bases map to TRBD1. The CDR3 runs 17 residues. Germline CDR1 LGHNA, CDR2 YNFKEQ. With 0 bases clipped from V and 1 base from J, the junction kept 5 bases outside the gene matches. Here the CDR3 DNA reads TGTGCCAGCAGCCAAGATATCGGGACAGGGGCGAACACTGAAGCTTTCTTT. Translating it yields CASSQDIGTGANTEAFF.

This clone was counted a single time. V gene TRBV7-2 combines with J gene TRBJ2-3, with TRBD1 identical over 7 bases. From germline, CDR1 is SGHTA and CDR2 FQGNSA. The V and J ends lost 3 bases and 4 bases, in that order; junction bases with no gene match: 7. The length of the CDR3 is 15 residues. For the CDR3, the DNA is TGTGCCAGCAGCTTCCCCGGGACAGAGGCAGATACGCAGTATTTT. This encodes CASSFPGTEADTQYF.

The V call is TRBV4-3, the J call TRBJ2-5, with 10 nucleotides matching TRBD2. The length of the CDR3 is 16 residues. V was pared by 0 bases and J by 2 bases, with 3 bases of the junction left unmatched. Germline CDR1 is LGHNA and CDR2 is YSLEER. CDR3 residues: CASSQEASGGQETQYF. CDR3 nucleotide sequence: TGCGCCAGCAGCCAAGAAGCTAGCGGGGGACAAGAGACCCAGTACTTC.

The chain has TRBV7-2 and TRBJ2-1, with a possible D match to TRBD1 (6 bases). Trimming took off 1 base at V and 2 bases at J, with 9 bases between the two ends. In germline, CDR1 is SGHTA, CDR2 FQGNSA. CDR3 size: 15 residues. This chain's CDR3 is CASSLVDRPYNEQFF. The DNA of the CDR3 is TGTGCCAGCAGCTTAGTGGACAGACCCTACAATGAGCAGTTCTTC.

The chain is built from TRBV5-6 and TRBJ1-2; 8 positions agree with TRBD1. The length of the CDR3 is 15 residues. CDR1 is SGHDT and CDR2 is YYEEEE in the germline V gene. The V and J ends lost 0 bases and 8 bases, in that order; junction bases with no gene match: 9. The CDR3 DNA follows: TGTGCCAGCAGCTTGGCCCCAGGGGGCGGTTTCGGCTACACCTTC. Translation: CASSLAPGGGFGYTF.

This clone was counted at least ten times. The chain couples TRBV9 to TRBJ1-3; D not certain. The CDR3 extends over 14 amino acids. V dropped 0 bases and J dropped 8 bases, with 12 bases sitting between them. Germline-derived CDR1 and CDR2 are SGDLS and YYNGEE. In nucleotides, the CDR3 is TGTGCCAGCAGCGTAGGACGGGGTACGGACACCATATATTTT. Its translation is CASSVGRGTDTIYF.

The rearrangement links TRBV4-1 to TRBJ2-4; D is perhaps TRBD2 (6 bases). V gave up 3 bases and J gave up 0 bases, with 9 bases separating them. This CDR3 contains 15 residues. Germline V lookup: CDR1 MGHRA, CDR2 YSYEKL. The CDR3 is CASSHGLIAKNIQYF. CDR3 in DNA: TGCGCCAGCAGCCACGGACTAATAGCCAAAAACATTCAGTACTTC.

The chain carries TRBV18 and TRBJ1-1, with D possibly TRBD1 on 5 matching bases. V dropped 1 base and J dropped 2 bases, with 11 bases sitting between them. The germline CDR1 and CDR2 sequences are KGHSH and LQKENI. The CDR3 sequence is 15 residues long. This CDR3 is CASSPRVQGNTEAFF. CDR3 sequence (DNA): TGTGCCAGCTCACCACGGGTGCAGGGCAACACTGAAGCTTTCTTT.

V is TRBV7-9 and J is TRBJ1-4; D unclear. This CDR3 is 16 amino acids long. The germline V gene encodes CDR1 SEHNR and CDR2 FQNEAQ (reference sequence). V was pared by 1 base and J by 0 bases, with 9 bases between. CDR3 residues: CASSLGMSSTNEKLFF. CDR3 in DNA: TGTGCCAGCAGCTTAGGTATGTCTTCAACTAATGAAAAACTGTTTTTT. The whole variable domain, filled in from reference TRBV7-9 and TRBJ1-4, reads DTGVSQNPRHKITKRGQNVTFRCDPISEHNRLYWYRQTLGQGPEFLTYFQNEAQLEKSRLLSDRFSAERPKGSFSTLEIQRTEQGDSAMYLCASSLGMSSTNEKLFFGSGTQLSVL.

The V gene is TRBV7-2, the J gene TRBJ2-7, with 8 nucleotides matching TRBD2. V shed 5 bases and J 0 bases; nucleotides not matched to a gene: 6. The germline V gene encodes CDR1 SGHTA and CDR2 FQGNSA. This CDR3 is 15 amino acids long. The CDR3 is CASSRSGENSYEQYF. The CDR3 bases are TGTGCCAGCAGCCGTAGCGGGGAGAACTCCTACGAGCAGTACTTC.

CDR3 residues: CASSLSGLLTDTQYF. As DNA, the CDR3 is TGTGCCAGCAGCCTTTCGGGACTCTTAACAGATACGCAGTATTTT. The rearrangement uses TRBV4-2 and TRBJ2-3, with D tentatively TRBD2 (6 bases). The V gene's germline CDR1 is LGHNA and CDR2 YNFKEQ. Deletions cut 4 bases from V and 3 bases from J, with 14 bases between. The CDR3 sequence is 15 residues long.

This chain joins TRBV5-1 and TRBJ2-1; a weak D match, TRBD2 (6 bases). Per germline, CDR1 SGHRS and CDR2 YFSETQ. V dropped 5 bases and J dropped 7 bases, with 16 bases sitting between them. This CDR3 contains 14 residues. The CDR3 DNA reads as TGCGCCAGCAGGTTATTGACCGCGGGGAATGAGCAGTTCTTC. It is translated as CASRLLTAGNEQFF.

This clone was picked up one time. CDR3 nucleotide sequence: TGTGCCAGCAGTTTGTTTAAGGGGGATACGCAGTATTTT. It is translated as CASSLFKGDTQYF. The V call is TRBV27, the J call TRBJ2-3, with TRBD1 as a possible D gene (5 bases). Trimming took 3 bases from V and 6 from J, leaving 10 bases between them. Germline CDR1 and CDR2: MNHEY and SMNVEV (reference sequence). The length of the CDR3 is 13 residues.

The chain couples TRBV28 to TRBJ1-2, with 8 bases that match TRBD1. CDR1 is MDHEN and CDR2 is SYDVKM in the germline V gene. The CDR3 loop spans 14 amino acids. The V gene end was trimmed by 5 bases and the J gene end by 4 bases; junction bases not matched to a gene: 6. The CDR3 DNA sequence: TGTGCCAGCAGTACTTGGACAGGGAGCTATGGCTACACCTTC. This gives the protein CASSTWTGSYGYTF.

CDR3 in amino acids: CASSLNLGGLAAETQYF. Here the CDR3 DNA reads TGTGCCAGCAGCCTCAACCTCGGGGGACTAGCGGCAGAGACCCAGTACTTC. V gene TRBV28 combines with J gene TRBJ2-5; 11 positions agree with TRBD2. The CDR3 sequence is 17 residues long. With V trimmed by 6 bases and J by 4 bases, 13 bases remained unmatched. Germline CDR1 MDHEN, CDR2 SYDVKM.

The chain has TRBV18 and TRBJ2-3; tentative D call: TRBD1 (6 bases). Germline loops: CDR1 KGHSH, CDR2 LQKENI. The CDR3 extends over 13 amino acids. The ends were cut back, 5 bases at V and 5 bases at J, with 11 bases in the middle. CDR3 sequence (DNA): TGTGCCAGCTCAGCCACAGGGAAAGATACGCAGTATTTT. Translation gives CASSATGKDTQYF.

The chain has TRBV5-4 and TRBJ2-7, with D tentatively TRBD2 (7 bases). Trimming shortened V by 3 bases and J by 7 bases, and 17 bases separated the two germline ends. The CDR3 is 14 amino acids. Germline-derived CDR1 and CDR2 are SGHNT and YYREEE (reference sequence). CDR3 sequence: CASSSPRGAGEQYF. CDR3 nucleotide sequence: TGTGCCAGCAGCTCCCCCCGGGGGGCAGGGGAGCAGTACTTC. The full variable domain, rest sourced from reference TRBV5-4 and TRBJ2-7, is ETGVTQSPTHLIKTRGQQVTLRCSSQSGHNTVSWYQQALGQGPQFIFQYYREEENGRGNFPPRFSGLQFPNYSSELNVNALELDDSALYLCASSSPRGAGEQYFGPGTRLTVT.

This chain joins TRBV13 and TRBJ2-1; 9 bases line up with TRBD1. The CDR3 extends over 17 amino acids. Germline V gene sequence: CDR1 PRHDT, CDR2 FYEKMQ (reference sequence). Trimming at V came to 6 bases and at J to 1 base, leaving 10 bases not matched to a gene. DNA of the CDR3: TGTGCCAGCAGGAAAATAACCGGGACAGGGTCCTACAATGAGCAGTTCTTC. It yields the protein CASRKITGTGSYNEQFF.